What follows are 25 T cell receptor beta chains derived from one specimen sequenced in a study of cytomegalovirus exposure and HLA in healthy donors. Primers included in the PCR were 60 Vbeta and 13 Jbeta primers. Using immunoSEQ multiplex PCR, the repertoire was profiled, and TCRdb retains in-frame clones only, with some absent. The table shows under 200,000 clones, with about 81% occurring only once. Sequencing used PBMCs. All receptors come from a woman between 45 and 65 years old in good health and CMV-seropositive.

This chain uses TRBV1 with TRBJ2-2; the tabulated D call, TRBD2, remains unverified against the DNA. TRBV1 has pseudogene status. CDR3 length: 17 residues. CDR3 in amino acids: CTSSQDGGGRLAGELFF. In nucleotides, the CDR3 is TGCACCAGCAGCCAAGATGGGGGAGGTCGACTGGCCGGGGAGCTGTTTTTT.

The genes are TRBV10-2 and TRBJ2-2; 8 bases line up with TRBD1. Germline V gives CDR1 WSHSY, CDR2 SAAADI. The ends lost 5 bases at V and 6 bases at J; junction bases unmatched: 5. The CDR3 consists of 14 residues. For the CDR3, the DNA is TGCGCCAGCAGTCCCCCGGACAGGGCCGGGGAGCTGTTTTTT. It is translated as CASSPPDRAGELFF.

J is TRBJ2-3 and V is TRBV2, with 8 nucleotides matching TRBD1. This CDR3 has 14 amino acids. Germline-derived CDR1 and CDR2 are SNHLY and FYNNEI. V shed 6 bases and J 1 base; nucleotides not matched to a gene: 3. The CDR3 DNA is TGTGCCAGCAGGGACAGGGCCCGCACAGATACGCAGTATTTT. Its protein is CASRDRARTDTQYF.

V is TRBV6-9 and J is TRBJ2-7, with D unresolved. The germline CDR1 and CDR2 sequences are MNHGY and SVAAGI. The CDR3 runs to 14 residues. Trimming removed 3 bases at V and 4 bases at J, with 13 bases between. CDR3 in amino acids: CASSYYTMGYEQYF. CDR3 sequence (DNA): TGTGCCAGCAGTTACTACACTATGGGTTACGAGCAGTACTTC.

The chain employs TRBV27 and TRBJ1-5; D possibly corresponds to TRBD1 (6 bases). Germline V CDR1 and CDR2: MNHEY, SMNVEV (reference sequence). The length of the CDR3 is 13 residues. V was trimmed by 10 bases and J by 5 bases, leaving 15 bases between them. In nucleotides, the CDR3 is TGTGCCACCTCCCGGGACACCTATCAGCCCCAGCATTTT. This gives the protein CATSRDTYQPQHF.

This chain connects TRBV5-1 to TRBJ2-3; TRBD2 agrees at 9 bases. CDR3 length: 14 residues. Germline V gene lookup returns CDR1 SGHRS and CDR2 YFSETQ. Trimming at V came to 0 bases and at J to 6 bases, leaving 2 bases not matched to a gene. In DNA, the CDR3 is TGCGCCAGCAGCTTGGGGCTAGCGGGGGATACGCAGTATTTT. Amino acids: CASSLGLAGDTQYF.

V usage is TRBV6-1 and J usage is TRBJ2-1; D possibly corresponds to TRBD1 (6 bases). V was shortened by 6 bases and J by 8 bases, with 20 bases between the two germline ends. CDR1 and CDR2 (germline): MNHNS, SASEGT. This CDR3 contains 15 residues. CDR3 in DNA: TGTGCCAGCAGGGTACAGGGTAAAGTGTCCGATGAGCAGTTCTTC. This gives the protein CASRVQGKVSDEQFF.

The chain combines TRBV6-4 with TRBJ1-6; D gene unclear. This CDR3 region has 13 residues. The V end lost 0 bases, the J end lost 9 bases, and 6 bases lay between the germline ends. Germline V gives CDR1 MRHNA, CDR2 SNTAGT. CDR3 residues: CASSDSNSSPLHF. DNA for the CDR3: TGTGCCAGCAGTGACTCGAACAGTTCACCCCTCCACTTT.

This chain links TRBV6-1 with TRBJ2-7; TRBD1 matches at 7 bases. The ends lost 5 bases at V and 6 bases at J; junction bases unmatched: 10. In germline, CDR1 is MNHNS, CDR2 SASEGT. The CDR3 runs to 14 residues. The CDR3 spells CASSTRQGGCEQYF. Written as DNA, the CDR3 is TGTGCCAGCAGTACCAGACAGGGTGGGTGCGAGCAGTACTTC.

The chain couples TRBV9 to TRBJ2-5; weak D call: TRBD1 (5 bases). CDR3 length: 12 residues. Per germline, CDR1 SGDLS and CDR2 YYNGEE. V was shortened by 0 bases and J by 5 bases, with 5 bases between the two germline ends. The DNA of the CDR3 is TGTGCCAGCAGCGTAGAGGGGGAGACCCAGTACTTC. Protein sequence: CASSVEGETQYF.

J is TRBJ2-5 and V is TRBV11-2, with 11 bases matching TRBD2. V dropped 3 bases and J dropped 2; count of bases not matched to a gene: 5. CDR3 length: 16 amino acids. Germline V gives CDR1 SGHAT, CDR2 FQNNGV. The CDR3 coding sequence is TGTGCCAGCAGCTTGACTAGCGGGGATCCTCAAGAGACCCAGTACTTC. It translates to CASSLTSGDPQETQYF.

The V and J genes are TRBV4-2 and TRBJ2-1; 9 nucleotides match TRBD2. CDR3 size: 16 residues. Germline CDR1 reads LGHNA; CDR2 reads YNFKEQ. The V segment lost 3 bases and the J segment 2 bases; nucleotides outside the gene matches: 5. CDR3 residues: CASSHERGVTYNEQFF. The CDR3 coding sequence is TGTGCCAGCAGCCATGAGCGGGGGGTTACCTACAATGAGCAGTTCTTC.

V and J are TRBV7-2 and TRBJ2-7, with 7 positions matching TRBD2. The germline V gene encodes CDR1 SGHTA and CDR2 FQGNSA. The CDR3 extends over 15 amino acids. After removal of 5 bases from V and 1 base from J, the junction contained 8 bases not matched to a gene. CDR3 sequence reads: CASSIGSGESYEQYF. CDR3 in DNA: TGTGCCAGCAGCATAGGGAGCGGGGAGTCCTACGAGCAGTACTTC.

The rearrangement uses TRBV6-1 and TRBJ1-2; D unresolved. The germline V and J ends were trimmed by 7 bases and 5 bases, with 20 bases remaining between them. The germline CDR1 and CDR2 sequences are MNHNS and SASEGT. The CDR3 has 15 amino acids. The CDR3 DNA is TGTGCCAGCACCTTAAGCCCCGAATTTCGATATGGCTACACCTTC. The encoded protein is CASTLSPEFRYGYTF.

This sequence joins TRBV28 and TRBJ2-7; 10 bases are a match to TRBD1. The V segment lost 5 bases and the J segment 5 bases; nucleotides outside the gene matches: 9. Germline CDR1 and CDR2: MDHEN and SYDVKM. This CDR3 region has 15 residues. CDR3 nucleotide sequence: TGTGCCAGCAGTACCGCCGGGACAGGGGTGAACGAGCAGTACTTC. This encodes CASSTAGTGVNEQYF.

The CDR3 protein is CASSAQGLGVTGELFF. In DNA form, the CDR3 reads TGTGCCAGCAGCGCACAGGGGCTAGGTGTCACCGGGGAGCTGTTTTTT. The rearrangement uses TRBV9 and TRBJ2-2, with 7 bases matching TRBD1. The J segment lost 4 bases and the V segment lost 3 bases, leaving 9 bases of the junction unmatched. CDR1 and CDR2 (germline): SGDLS, YYNGEE. The CDR3 runs 16 residues.

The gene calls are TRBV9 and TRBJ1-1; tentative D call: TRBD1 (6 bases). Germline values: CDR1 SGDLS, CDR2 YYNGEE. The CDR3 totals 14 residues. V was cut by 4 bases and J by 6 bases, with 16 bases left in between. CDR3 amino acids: CASSPRGGIAEAFF. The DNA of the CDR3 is TGTGCCAGCAGCCCCCGAGGGGGAATAGCTGAAGCTTTCTTT.

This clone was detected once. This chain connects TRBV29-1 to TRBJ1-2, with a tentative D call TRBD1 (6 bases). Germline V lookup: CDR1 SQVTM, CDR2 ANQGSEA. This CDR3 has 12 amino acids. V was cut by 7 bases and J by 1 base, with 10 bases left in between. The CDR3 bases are TGCAGCGCTACACAGGGTAACTATGGCTACACCTTC. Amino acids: CSATQGNYGYTF.

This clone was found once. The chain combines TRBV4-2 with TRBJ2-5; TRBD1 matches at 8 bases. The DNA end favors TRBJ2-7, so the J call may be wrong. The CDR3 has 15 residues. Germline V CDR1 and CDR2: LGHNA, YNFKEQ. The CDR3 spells CASSPRQGADYEQYF. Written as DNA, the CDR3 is TGTGCCAGCAGCCCCCGCCAGGGGGCAGACTACGAGCAGTACTTC.

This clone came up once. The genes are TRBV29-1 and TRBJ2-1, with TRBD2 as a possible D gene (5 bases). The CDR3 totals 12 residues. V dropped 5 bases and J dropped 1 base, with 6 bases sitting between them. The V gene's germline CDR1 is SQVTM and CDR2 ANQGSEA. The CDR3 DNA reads TGCAGCGTTCGGGGTTCCTACAATGAGCAGTTCTTC. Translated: CSVRGSYNEQFF.

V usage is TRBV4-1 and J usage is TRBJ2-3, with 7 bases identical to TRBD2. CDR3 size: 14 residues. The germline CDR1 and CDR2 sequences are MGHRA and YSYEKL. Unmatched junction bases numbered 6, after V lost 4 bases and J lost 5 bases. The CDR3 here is CASSLRETGDTQYF. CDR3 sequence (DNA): TGCGCCAGCAGCCTGCGGGAGACCGGAGATACGCAGTATTTT.

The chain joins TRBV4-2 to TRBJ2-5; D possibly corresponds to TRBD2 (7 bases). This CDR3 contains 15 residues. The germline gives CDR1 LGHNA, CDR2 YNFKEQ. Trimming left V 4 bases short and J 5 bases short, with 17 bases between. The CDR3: CASSLSIGGRETQYF. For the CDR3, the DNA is TGTGCCAGCAGCCTCAGTATCGGGGGGCGGGAGACCCAGTACTTC.

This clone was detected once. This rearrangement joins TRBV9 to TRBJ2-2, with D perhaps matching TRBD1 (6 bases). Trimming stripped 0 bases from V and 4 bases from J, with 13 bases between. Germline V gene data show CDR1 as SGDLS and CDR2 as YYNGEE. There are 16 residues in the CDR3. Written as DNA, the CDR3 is TGTGCCAGCAGCGTAGTTGTGGGGGCGGGCACCGGGGAGCTGTTTTTT. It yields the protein CASSVVVGAGTGELFF.

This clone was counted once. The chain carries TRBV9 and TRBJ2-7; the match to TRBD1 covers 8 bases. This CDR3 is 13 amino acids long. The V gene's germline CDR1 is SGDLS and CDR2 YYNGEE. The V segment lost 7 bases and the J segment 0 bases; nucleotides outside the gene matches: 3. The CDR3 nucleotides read TGTGCCAGCGAGGACAGGGACTCCTACGAGCAGTACTTC. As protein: CASEDRDSYEQYF.

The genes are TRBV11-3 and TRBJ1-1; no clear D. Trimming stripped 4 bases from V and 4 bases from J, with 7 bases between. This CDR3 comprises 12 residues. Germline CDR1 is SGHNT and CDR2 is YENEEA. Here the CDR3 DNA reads TGTGCCAGCAGCTCTGCAGGCACTGAAGCTTTCTTT. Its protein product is CASSSAGTEAFF.